The 9 T cell receptor beta chains given below trace back to one sample, sequenced in a study of radiation and T cells in renal cell carcinoma (dated by TCRdb to about 2020). The time point label of this sample denotes: baseline pretreatment blood. Explained via the paper, the treatment or condition label denotes: 15 Gy SBRT to primary tumor, nephrectomy 4 weeks later. The library was generated by the immunoSEQ multiplex PCR assay. The table comes from immuneACCESS by way of TCRdb, which keeps in-frame sequences with V and J called. Part of the clones is missing from these tables; in studies checked, under half for an unresolved V gene and the rest for unknown reasons. Counted in this sample were about 50,000 clones; 65% to 90% of them appeared once. The ten largest account for roughly 30% of the sample. Sequencing was performed on blood, taken from a patient whose treatment included radiotherapy and nephrectomy. All receptors come from a woman between 70 and 85 years old with renal cell carcinoma.

This sequence joins TRBV4-1 and TRBJ2-2; D may be TRBD1 (6 bases). In germline, CDR1 is MGHRA, CDR2 YSYEKL. This CDR3 region has 14 residues. Between the trimmed V and J ends, which lost 4 bases and 4 bases, there was a span of 10 bases. CDR3 nucleotide sequence: TGCGCCAGCAGCCCCCGGGACATCACCGGGGAGCTGTTTTTT. Protein: CASSPRDITGELFF.

CDR3 amino acids: CASSLGLAGAPYQETQYF. CDR3 nucleotides: TGTGCCAGCAGCTTGGGGCTAGCGGGGGCCCCGTACCAAGAGACCCAGTACTTC. This sequence joins TRBV5-4 and TRBJ2-5; 10 nucleotides match TRBD2. This CDR3 comprises 18 residues. J was trimmed by 0 bases and V by 0 bases; bases with no gene match: 8. CDR1 SGHNT and CDR2 YYREEE come from the germline V gene (reference sequence).

This chain links TRBV7-9 with TRBJ2-1; D is unresolved. The CDR3 runs to 17 residues. Germline CDR1 SEHNR, CDR2 FQNEAQ (reference sequence). With 3 bases removed from V and 4 bases from J, the gap between germline ends came to 19 bases. CDR3 coding DNA: TGTGCCAGCAGCTTCGATCCTGGCCTGGCGCGGTACAATGAGCAGTTCTTC. As protein: CASSFDPGLARYNEQFF.

This clone appeared a single time. The chain is built from TRBV18 and TRBJ2-6, with D tentatively TRBD1 (6 bases). The CDR3 loop spans 17 amino acids. V lost 2 bases, J lost 0 bases, and 11 bases lay in between. Looked up from germline, CDR1 is KGHSH and CDR2 is LQKENI. The CDR3: CASSPIQGGSGANVLTF. CDR3 DNA: TGTGCCAGCTCACCAATACAGGGCGGCTCTGGGGCCAACGTCCTGACTTTC.

The V call is TRBV18, the J call TRBJ1-2, with unresolved D. Germline V gene data show CDR1 as KGHSH and CDR2 as LQKENI. V lost 3 bases and J 8 bases, leaving 13 bases between the germline ends. This CDR3 is 13 amino acids long. This CDR3 is CASSPSRARGYTF. In DNA, the CDR3 is TGTGCCAGCTCACCGTCGAGGGCGCGAGGCTACACCTTC.

The genes are TRBV29-1 and TRBJ2-7, with 9 bases that match TRBD2. The V gene end was trimmed by 3 bases and the J gene end by 1 base; junction bases not matched to a gene: 13. The CDR3 totals 17 residues. Germline CDR1 is SQVTM and CDR2 is ANQGSEA. The DNA of the CDR3 is TGCAGCGTTGACACCGGGACTAGCTTAAACCCGTCCTACGAGCAGTACTTC. Protein: CSVDTGTSLNPSYEQYF.

The V and J genes are TRBV27 and TRBJ2-7; D gene uncertain. This CDR3 has 14 residues. CDR1 MNHEY and CDR2 SMNVEV come from the germline V gene (reference sequence). V was trimmed by 2 bases and J by 0 bases, leaving 8 bases between them. The CDR3 region is CASSLGISSYEQYF. CDR3 DNA sequence: TGTGCCAGCAGTTTAGGGATTAGCTCCTACGAGCAGTACTTC.

The chain joins TRBV6-5 to TRBJ1-3; D unresolved. There are 11 residues in the CDR3. Germline CDR1 reads MNHEY; CDR2 reads SVGAGI. CDR3: CATQSGNTIYF. In nucleotides, the CDR3 is TGTGCTACCCAGTCTGGAAACACCATATATTTT.

The chain is built from TRBV18 and TRBJ2-2; D is unresolved. The V gene's germline CDR1 is KGHSH and CDR2 LQKENI. V was shortened by 6 bases and J by 7 bases, with 9 bases between the two germline ends. The CDR3 has 12 residues. Here the CDR3 reads CASSSVDGELFF. For the CDR3, the DNA is TGTGCCAGCTCCTCGGTGGACGGGGAGCTGTTTTTT.